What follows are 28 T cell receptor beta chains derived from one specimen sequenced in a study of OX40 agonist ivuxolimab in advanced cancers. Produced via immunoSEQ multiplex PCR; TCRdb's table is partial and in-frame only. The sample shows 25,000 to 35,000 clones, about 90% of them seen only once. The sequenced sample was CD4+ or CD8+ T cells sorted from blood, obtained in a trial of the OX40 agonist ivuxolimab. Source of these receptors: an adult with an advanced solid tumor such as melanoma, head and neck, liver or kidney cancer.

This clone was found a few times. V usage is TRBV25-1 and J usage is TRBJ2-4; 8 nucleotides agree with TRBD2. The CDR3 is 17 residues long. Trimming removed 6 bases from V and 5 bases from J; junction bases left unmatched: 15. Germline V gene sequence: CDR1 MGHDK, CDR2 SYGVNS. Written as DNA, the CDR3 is TGTGCCAGCAGCCCCCGGGGGCGGGGGGCCATGGAAAACATTCAGTACTTC. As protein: CASSPRGRGAMENIQYF.

Written as DNA, the CDR3 is TGTGCCAGCAGTTACTGGGGCAGGGGTAGGACAGATACGCAGTATTTT. This translates into CASSYWGRGRTDTQYF. V usage is TRBV6-6 and J usage is TRBJ2-3; possible D gene TRBD1, 6 bases. V lost 1 base, J lost 3 bases, and 14 bases lay in between. Germline values: CDR1 MNHNY, CDR2 SVGAGI (reference sequence). There are 16 residues in the CDR3.

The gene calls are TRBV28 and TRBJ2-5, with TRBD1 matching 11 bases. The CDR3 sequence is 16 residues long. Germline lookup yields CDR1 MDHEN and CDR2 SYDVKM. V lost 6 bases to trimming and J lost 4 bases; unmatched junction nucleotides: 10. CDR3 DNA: TGTGCCAGCAGGAACCGGGACAGGGGGTGGGTAGAGACCCAGTACTTC. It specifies CASRNRDRGWVETQYF. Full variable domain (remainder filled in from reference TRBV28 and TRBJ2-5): DVKVTQSSRYLVKRTGEKVFLECVQDMDHENMFWYRQDPGLGLRLIYFSYDVKMKEKGDIPEGYSVSREKKERFSLILESASTNQTSMYLCASRNRDRGWVETQYFGPGTRLLVL.

The CDR3 DNA sequence: TGTGCCAGCGCCCCTTACAGGGGGACCGGGGAGCTGTTTTTT. This translates into CASAPYRGTGELFF. The rearrangement joins TRBV19 to TRBJ2-2; 8 bases line up with TRBD1. The CDR3 covers 14 residues. Germline-derived CDR1 and CDR2 are LNHDA and SQIVND (reference sequence). The V gene end was trimmed by 9 bases and the J gene end by 5 bases; junction bases not matched to a gene: 8.

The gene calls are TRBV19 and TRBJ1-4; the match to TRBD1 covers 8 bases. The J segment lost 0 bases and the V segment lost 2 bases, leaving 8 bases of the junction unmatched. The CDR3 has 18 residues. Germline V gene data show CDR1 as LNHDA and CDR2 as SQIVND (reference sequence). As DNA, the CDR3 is TGTGCCAGTAGTATACGCTTGGACAGGGCCGCAACTAATGAAAAACTGTTTTTT. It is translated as CASSIRLDRAATNEKLFF.

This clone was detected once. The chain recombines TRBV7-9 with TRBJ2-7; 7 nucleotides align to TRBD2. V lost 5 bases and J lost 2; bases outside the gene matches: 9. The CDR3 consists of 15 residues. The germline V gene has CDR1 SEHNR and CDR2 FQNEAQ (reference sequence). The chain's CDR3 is CASSRSAGRAYEQYF. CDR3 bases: TGTGCCAGCAGCAGATCAGCGGGACGAGCCTACGAGCAGTACTTC.

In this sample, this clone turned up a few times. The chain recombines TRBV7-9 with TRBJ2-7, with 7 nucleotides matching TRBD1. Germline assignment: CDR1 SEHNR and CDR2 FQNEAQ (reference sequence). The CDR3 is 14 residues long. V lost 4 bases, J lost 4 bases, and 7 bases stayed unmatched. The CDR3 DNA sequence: TGTGCCAGCAGCTCAGGGGGAATGAAATACGAGCAGTACTTC. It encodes CASSSGGMKYEQYF.

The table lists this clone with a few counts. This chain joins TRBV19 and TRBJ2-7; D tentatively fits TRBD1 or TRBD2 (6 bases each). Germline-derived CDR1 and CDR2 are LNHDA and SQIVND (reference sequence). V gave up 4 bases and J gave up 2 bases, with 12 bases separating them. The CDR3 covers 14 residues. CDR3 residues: CASSTAGHPYEQYF. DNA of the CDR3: TGTGCCAGTAGTACCGCGGGACACCCCTACGAGCAGTACTTC.

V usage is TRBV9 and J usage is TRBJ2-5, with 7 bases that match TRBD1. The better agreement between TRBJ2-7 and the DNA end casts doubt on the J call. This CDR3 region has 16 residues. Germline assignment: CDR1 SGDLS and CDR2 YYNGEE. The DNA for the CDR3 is TGTGCCAGCAGCGAGCGGTCCGGGACAGCTGCCTACGAGCAGTACTTC. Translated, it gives CASSERSGTAAYEQYF.

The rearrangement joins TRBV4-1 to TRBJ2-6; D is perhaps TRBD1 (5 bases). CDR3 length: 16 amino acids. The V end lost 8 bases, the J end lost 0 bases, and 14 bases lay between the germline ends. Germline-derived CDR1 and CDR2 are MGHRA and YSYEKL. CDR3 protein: CASQPGWFSGANVLTF. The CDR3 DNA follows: TGCGCCAGCCAGCCAGGGTGGTTCTCTGGGGCCAACGTCCTGACTTTC.

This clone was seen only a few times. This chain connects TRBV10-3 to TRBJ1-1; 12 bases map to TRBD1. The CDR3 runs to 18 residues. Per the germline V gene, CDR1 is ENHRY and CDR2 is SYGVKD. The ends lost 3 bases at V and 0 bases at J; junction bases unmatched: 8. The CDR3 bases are TGTGCCATCAGTGAAGAGGGGACAGGGGGCTTAATGAACACTGAAGCTTTCTTT. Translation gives CAISEEGTGGLMNTEAFF.

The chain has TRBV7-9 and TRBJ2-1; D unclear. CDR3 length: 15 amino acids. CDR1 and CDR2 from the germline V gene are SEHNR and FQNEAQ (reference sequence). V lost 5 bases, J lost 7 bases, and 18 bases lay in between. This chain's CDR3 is CASSLMFDWKNEQFF. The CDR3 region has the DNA TGTGCCAGCAGCCTAATGTTCGACTGGAAAAATGAGCAGTTCTTC.

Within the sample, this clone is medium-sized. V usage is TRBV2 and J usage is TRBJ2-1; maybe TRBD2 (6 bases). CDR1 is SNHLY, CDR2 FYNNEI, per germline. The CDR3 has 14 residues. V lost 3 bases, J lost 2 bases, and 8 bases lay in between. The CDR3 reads CASSDAGTYNEQFF. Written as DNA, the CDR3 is TGTGCCAGCAGTGACGCGGGAACCTACAATGAGCAGTTCTTC.

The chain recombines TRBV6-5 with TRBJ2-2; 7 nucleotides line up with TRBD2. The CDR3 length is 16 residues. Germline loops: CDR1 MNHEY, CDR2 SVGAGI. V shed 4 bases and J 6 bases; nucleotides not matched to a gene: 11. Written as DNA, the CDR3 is TGTGCCAGCAGTTGGGAATGGGCGGGAGCCTCCGGGGAGCTGTTTTTT. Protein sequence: CASSWEWAGASGELFF.

This CDR3 is CASSVGDTSNQPQHF. The CDR3, as DNA: TGTGCCAGCAGCGTAGGGGACACCTCAAATCAGCCCCAGCATTTT. J is TRBJ1-5 and V is TRBV9; possibly TRBD1 for D (6 bases). Trimming pared 0 bases from V and 4 bases from J, leaving 11 bases between. Looked up from germline, CDR1 is SGDLS and CDR2 is YYNGEE. This CDR3 has 15 amino acids.

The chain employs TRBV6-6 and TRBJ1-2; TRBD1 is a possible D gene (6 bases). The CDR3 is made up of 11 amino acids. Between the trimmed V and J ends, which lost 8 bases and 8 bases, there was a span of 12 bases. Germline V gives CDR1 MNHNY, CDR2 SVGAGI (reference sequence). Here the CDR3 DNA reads TGTGCCAGCTCGGGGGGGCTGGGCTACACCTTC. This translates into CASSGGLGYTF.

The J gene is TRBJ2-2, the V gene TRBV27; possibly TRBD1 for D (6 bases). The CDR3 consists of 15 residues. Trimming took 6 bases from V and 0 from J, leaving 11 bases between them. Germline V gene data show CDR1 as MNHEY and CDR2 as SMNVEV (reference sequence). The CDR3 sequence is CASRGDMTNTGELFF. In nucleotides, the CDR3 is TGTGCCAGCAGGGGGGACATGACGAACACCGGGGAGCTGTTTTTT.

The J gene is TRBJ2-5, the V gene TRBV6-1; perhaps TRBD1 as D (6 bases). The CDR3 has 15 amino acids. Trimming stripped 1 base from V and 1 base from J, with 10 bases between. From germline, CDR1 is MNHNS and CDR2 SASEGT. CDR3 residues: CASSEDTGSQETQYF. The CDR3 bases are TGTGCCAGCAGTGAAGATACAGGGTCCCAAGAGACCCAGTACTTC.

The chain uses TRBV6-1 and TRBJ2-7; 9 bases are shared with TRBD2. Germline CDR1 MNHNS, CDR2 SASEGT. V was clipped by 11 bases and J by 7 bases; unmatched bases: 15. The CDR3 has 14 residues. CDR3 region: CAGQGAGGPREQYF. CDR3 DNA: TGTGCCGGACAAGGCGCGGGAGGGCCGCGGGAGCAGTACTTC.

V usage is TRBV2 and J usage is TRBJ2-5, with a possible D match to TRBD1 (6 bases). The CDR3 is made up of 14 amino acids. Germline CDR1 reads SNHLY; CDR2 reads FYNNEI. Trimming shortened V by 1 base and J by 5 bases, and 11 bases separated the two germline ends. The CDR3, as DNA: TGTGCCAGCAGTGAAGGCAGGGGTTGGGAGACCCAGTACTTC. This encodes CASSEGRGWETQYF.

CDR3 loop: CASSERSALETQYF. For the CDR3, the DNA is TGTGCCAGCAGTGAACGCTCTGCGCTAGAGACCCAGTACTTC. The V gene is TRBV2, the J gene TRBJ2-5; D gene ambiguous. Trimming cost V 2 bases and J 4 bases, with 11 bases left between them. CDR3 size: 14 residues. Germline-derived CDR1 and CDR2 are SNHLY and FYNNEI.

CDR3 nucleotide sequence: TGTGCCAGCAGCCTACTCCCCAGGGGGATAGATGAGCAGTTCTTC. Protein product: CASSLLPRGIDEQFF. The rearrangement uses TRBV6-5 and TRBJ2-1; 7 positions match TRBD1. The CDR3 runs to 15 residues. The J segment lost 8 bases and the V segment lost 6 bases, leaving 13 bases of the junction unmatched. Germline CDR1 MNHEY, CDR2 SVGAGI.

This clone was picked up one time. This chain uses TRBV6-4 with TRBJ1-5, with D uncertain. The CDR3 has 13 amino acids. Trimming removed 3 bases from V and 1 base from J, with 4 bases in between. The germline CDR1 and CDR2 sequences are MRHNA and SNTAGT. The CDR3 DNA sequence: TGTGCCAGCAGTGAGAGCAGCAATCAGCCCCAGCATTTT. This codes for CASSESSNQPQHF.

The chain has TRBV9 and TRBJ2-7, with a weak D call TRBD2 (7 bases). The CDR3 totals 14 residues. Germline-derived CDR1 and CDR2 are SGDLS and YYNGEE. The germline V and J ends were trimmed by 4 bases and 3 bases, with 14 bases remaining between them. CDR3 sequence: CASSRGGDFYEQYF. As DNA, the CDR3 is TGTGCCAGCAGCAGAGGGGGGGACTTCTACGAGCAGTACTTC.

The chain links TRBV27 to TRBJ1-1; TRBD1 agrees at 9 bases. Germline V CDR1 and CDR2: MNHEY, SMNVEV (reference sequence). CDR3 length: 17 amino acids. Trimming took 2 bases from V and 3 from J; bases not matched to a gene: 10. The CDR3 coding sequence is TGTGCCAGCAGTTTACCCCCCGGACAGGGGAGGGACACTGAAGCTTTCTTT. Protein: CASSLPPGQGRDTEAFF.

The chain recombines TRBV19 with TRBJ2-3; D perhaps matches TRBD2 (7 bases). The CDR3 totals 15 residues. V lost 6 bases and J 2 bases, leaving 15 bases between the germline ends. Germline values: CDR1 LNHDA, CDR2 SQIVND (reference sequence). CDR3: CASRGGDSSTDTQYF. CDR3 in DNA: TGTGCCAGTAGAGGGGGGGACTCCTCCACAGATACGCAGTATTTT.

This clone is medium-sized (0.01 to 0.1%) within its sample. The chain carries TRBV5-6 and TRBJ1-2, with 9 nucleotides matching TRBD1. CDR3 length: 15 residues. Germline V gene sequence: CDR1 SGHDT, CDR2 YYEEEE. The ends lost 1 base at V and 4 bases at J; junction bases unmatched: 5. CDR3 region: CASSLNTGGFYGYTF. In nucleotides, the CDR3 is TGTGCCAGCAGCTTGAATACAGGGGGCTTCTATGGCTACACCTTC.

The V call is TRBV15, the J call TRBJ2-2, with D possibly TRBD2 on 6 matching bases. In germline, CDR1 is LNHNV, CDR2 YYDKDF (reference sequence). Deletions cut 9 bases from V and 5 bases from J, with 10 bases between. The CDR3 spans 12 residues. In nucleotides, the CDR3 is TGTGCCACTTTGGCGGGGACCGGGGAGCTGTTTTTT. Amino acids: CATLAGTGELFF.